This T cell receptor (beta chain) was obtained from a study of OX40 agonist ivuxolimab in advanced cancers. Study observations and caveats: Partial responders receiving 0.1-3.0 mg/kg showed among the lowest clonal expansion. At 0.1 to 3.0 mg/kg, clonal expansion of CD4+ and CD8+ blood T cells had occurred by week 6.

On this clone: Its antigen is still unknown.

Some clones are missing from TCRdb's copy, which holds only in-frame ones; the method was immunoSEQ multiplex PCR. The table includes about 26,000 clones, around four fifths detected once. Exclusion of a patient followed from autoimmune disease history or systemic immunosuppression. The receptor was derived from an adult with an advanced solid tumor such as melanoma, head and neck, liver or kidney cancer. The material was CD4+ or CD8+ T cells sorted from blood, obtained in a trial of the OX40 agonist ivuxolimab.

The CDR3 region is CASSVLPPGLGFVAEQYF. In DNA form, the CDR3 reads TGTGCCAGCAGTGTACTACCCCCGGGACTAGGTTTCGTAGCCGAGCAGTACTTC. The chain employs TRBV6-1 and TRBJ2-7; 8 bases are shared with TRBD2. Germline CDR1 MNHNS, CDR2 SASEGT. Trimming took 4 bases from V and 6 from J; bases not matched to a gene: 20. The CDR3 spans 18 residues.